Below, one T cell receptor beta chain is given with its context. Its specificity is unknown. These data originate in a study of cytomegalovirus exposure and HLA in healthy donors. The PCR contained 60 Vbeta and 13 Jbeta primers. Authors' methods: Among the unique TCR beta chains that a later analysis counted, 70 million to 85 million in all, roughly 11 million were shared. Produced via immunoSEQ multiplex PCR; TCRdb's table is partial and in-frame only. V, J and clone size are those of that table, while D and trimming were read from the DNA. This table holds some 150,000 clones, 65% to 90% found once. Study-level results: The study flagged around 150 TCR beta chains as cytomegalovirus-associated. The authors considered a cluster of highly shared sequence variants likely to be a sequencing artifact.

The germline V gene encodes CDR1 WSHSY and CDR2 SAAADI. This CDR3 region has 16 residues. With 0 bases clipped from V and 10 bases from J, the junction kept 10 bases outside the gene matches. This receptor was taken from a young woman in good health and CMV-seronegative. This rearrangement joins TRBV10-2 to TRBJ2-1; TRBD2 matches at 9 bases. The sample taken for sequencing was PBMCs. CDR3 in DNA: TGCGCCAGCAGTGAGTCGCAGGCTAGCGGGAAATGGGAGCAGTTCTTC. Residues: CASSESQASGKWEQFF.